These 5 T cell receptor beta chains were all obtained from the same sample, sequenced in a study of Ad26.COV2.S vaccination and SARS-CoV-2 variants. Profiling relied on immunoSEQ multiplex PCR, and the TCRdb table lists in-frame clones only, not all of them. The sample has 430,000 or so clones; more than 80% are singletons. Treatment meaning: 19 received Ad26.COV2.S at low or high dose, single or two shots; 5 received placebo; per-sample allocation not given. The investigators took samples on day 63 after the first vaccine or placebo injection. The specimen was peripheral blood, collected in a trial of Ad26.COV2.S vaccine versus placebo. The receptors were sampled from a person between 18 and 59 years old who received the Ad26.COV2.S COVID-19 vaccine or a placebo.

The CDR3 DNA sequence: TGTGCCAGCAGTGAACCATCCCAGGGTCTTGGCTACACCTTC. Its translation is CASSEPSQGLGYTF. The genes are TRBV6-1 and TRBJ1-2, with a weak D call TRBD1 (5 bases). Germline lookup yields CDR1 MNHNS and CDR2 SASEGT. Trimming cost V 2 bases and J 7 bases, with 14 bases left between them. The length of the CDR3 is 14 residues.

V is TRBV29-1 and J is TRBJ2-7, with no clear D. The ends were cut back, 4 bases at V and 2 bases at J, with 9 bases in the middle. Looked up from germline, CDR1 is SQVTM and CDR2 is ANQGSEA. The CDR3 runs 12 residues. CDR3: CSVVGPTYEQYF. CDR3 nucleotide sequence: TGCAGCGTTGTTGGACCAACCTACGAGCAGTACTTC.

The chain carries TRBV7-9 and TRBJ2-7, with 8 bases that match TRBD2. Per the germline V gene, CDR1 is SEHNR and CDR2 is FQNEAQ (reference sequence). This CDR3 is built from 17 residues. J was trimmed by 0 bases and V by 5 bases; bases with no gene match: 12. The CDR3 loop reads CASSPHPGSGTSYEQYF. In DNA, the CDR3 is TGTGCCAGCAGCCCCCACCCGGGTAGCGGGACCTCCTACGAGCAGTACTTC.

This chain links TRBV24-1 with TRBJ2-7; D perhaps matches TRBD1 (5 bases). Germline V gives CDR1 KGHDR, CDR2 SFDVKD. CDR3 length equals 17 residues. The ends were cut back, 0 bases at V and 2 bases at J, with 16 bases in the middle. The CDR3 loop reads CATSDLGAGHVTYEQYF. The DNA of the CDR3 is TGTGCCACCAGTGATTTGGGGGCAGGACATGTTACCTACGAGCAGTACTTC.

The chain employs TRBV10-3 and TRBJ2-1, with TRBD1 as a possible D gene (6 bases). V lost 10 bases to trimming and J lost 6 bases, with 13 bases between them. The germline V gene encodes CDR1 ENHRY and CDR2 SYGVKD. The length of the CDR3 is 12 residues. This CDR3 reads CATGTGSNEQFF. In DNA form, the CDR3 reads TGTGCCACAGGTACAGGGAGCAATGAGCAGTTCTTC.